The 4 T cell receptor beta chains below come from one sample, sequenced in a study of identical twins (dated by TCRdb to 2016 to 2017). Libraries were made using 5' RACE. Sequencing was performed on an Illumina HiSeq 2000. Through fastp at Q25 and MiXCR, TCRdb rebuilt clones from the public reads, retaining in-frame beta chains. All rows with the same CDR3 protein become a single entry with the most common DNA and genes. For this sample the table gives around 240,000 distinct CDR3 sequences, of which approximately 7% were detected only once. In total, the top ten clones hold roughly 3.6% of the sample. The same sample was also studied in work on yellow fever vaccine responses in identical twins.

The sequencing sample was made of memory (CD45RO+) T cells sorted from blood. Explained via the paper, the cell subset or site label denotes: CD45RO+ enriched T cells. The receptors originated from a woman aged 18-30 years in good health.

This clonotype was picked up many times. The chain employs TRBV20-1 and TRBJ2-1, with 15 bases identical to TRBD2. Germline V gene data show CDR1 as DFQATT and CDR2 as SNEGSKA (reference sequence). The CDR3 contains 16 residues. The J segment lost 7 bases and the V segment lost 1 base, leaving 5 bases of the junction unmatched. CDR3 amino acids: CSARGGLAGGGNEQFF. The CDR3 DNA is TGCAGTGCTAGAGGGGGACTAGCGGGAGGTGGGAATGAGCAGTTCTTC.

This clonotype showed up just a few times. The genes are TRBV6-6 and TRBJ2-3; no firm D call. Per the germline V gene, CDR1 is MNHNY and CDR2 is SVGAGI (reference sequence). CDR3 length: 12 residues. The V gene lost 4 bases and the J gene lost 6 bases, with 8 bases spanning the gap. The CDR3 DNA reads TGTGCCAGCAGTTTTACCCTGGATACGCAGTATTTT. Protein: CASSFTLDTQYF.

This clonotype was seen ten or more times. This chain links TRBV29-1 with TRBJ2-1, with 8 bases matching TRBD2. The CDR3 sequence is 18 residues long. Germline V lookup: CDR1 SQVTM, CDR2 ANQGSEA. The J segment lost 0 bases and the V segment lost 5 bases, leaving 15 bases of the junction unmatched. CDR3 sequence reads: CSVPAALLAGSSYNEQFF. The CDR3 region has the DNA TGCAGCGTTCCCGCAGCGTTGTTAGCGGGGAGCTCCTACAATGAGCAGTTCTTC.

The rearrangement joins TRBV10-3 to TRBJ2-4; D call uncertain. V was cut by 5 bases and J by 4 bases, with 12 bases left in between. This CDR3 comprises 14 residues. Germline CDR1 is ENHRY and CDR2 is SYGVKD. In DNA form, the CDR3 reads TGTGCCATCAGTCCCGCAGATAGTAAAAACATTCAGTACTTC. Amino acid sequence: CAISPADSKNIQYF.